The 5 T cell receptor beta chains listed next were all sequenced from one sample in a study of technical replicates of blood from several donors. The repertoire was sequenced with immunoSEQ multiplex PCR; TCRdb's copy has only in-frame clones and lacks some. The table includes about 15,000 clones, roughly 84% detected once. Input material: PBMCs. The source of these receptors is a human donor in good health.

V gene TRBV5-1 combines with J gene TRBJ1-3, with 8 bases fitting TRBD1. Germline loops: CDR1 SGHRS, CDR2 YFSETQ. V lost 4 bases, J lost 9 bases, and 9 bases stayed unmatched. The CDR3 covers 14 residues. CDR3 sequence (DNA): TGCGCCAGCAGCACACGGACAGGGACTGGCACCATATATTTT. Translated, it gives CASSTRTGTGTIYF. The whole variable domain, remainder taken from reference TRBV5-1 and TRBJ1-3, is KAGVTQTPRYLIKTRGQQVTLSCSPISGHRSVSWYQQTPGQGLQFLFEYFSETQRNKGNFPGRFSGRQFSNSRSEMNVSTLELGDSALYLCASSTRTGTGTIYFGEGSWLTVV.

The chain recombines TRBV14 with TRBJ2-1, with no clear D. The CDR3 consists of 13 residues. Trimming cost V 4 bases and J 11 bases, with 15 bases left between them. Per the germline V gene, CDR1 is SGHDN and CDR2 is FVKESK. This CDR3 is CASSPPFGSKQFF. CDR3 DNA: TGTGCCAGCAGCCCGCCCTTCGGTAGTAAGCAGTTCTTC.

This rearrangement joins TRBV10-2 to TRBJ2-1; 7 positions match TRBD1. The V and J ends lost 7 bases and 9 bases, in that order; junction bases with no gene match: 9. The CDR3 contains 13 residues. The germline CDR1 and CDR2 sequences are WSHSY and SAAADI. The CDR3 DNA follows: TGCGCCAGCACCAGGGGGAGCGTTACTGAGCAGTTCTTC. Translating gives CASTRGSVTEQFF.

The chain uses TRBV9 and TRBJ1-1, with D maybe TRBD1 (5 bases). Germline V lookup: CDR1 SGDLS, CDR2 YYNGEE. The CDR3 is 13 residues long. V was pared by 3 bases and J by 11 bases, with 17 bases between. The CDR3 bases are TGTGCCAGCAGCGAGCCAGCAGGGTCGGAGGCTTTCTTT. Its protein is CASSEPAGSEAFF.

CDR3 sequence reads: CASSFSDTQYF. The CDR3 DNA is TGTGCCAGCAGCTTCTCAGATACGCAGTATTTT. J is TRBJ2-3 and V is TRBV7-9, with no clear D. V lost 3 bases, J lost 4 bases, and 2 bases lay in between. Germline V gene lookup returns CDR1 SEHNR and CDR2 FQNEAQ (reference sequence). This CDR3 contains 11 residues.